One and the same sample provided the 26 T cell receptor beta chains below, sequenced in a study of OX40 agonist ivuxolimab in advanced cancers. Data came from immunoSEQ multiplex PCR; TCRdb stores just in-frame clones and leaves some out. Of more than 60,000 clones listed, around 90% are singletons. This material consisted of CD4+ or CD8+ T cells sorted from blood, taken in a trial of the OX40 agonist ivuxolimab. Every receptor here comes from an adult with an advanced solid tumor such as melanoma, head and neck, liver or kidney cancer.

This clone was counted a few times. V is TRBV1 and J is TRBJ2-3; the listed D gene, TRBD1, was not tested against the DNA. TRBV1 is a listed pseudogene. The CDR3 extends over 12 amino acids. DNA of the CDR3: TGCACCAGCAGCCAACAAACAGATACGCAGTATTTT. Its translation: CTSSQQTDTQYF.

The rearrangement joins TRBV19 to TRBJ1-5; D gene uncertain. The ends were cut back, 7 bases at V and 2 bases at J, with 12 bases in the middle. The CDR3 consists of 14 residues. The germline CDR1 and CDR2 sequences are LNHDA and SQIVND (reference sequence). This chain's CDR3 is CASTQNRGNQPQHF. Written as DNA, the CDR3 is TGTGCCAGTACCCAGAATCGGGGCAATCAGCCCCAGCATTTT.

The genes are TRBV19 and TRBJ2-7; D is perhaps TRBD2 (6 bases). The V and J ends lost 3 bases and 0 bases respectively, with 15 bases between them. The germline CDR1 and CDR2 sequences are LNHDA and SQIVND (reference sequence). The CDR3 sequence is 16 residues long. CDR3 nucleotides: TGTGCCAGTAGTATCAGGGACTCCCAGTTCTCCTACGAGCAGTACTTC. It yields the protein CASSIRDSQFSYEQYF.

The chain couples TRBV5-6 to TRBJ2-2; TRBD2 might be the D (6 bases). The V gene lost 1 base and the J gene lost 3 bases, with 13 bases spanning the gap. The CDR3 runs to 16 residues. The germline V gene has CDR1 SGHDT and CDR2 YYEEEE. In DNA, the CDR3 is TGTGCCAGCAGCTTGTTGGGGACTCTACACACCGGGGAGCTGTTTTTT. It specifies CASSLLGTLHTGELFF.

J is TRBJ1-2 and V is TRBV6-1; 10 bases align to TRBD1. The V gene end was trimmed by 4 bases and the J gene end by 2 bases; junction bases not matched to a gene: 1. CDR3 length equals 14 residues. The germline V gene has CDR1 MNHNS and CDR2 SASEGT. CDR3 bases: TGTGCCAGCAGTGCGGGACAGGGGAACTATGGCTACACCTTC. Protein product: CASSAGQGNYGYTF.

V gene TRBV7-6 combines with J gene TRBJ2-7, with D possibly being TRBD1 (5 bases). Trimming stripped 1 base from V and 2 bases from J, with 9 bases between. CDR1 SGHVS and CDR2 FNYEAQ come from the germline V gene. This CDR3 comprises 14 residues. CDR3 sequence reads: CASSLGQSAYEQYF. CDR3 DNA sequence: TGTGCCAGCAGCTTAGGACAGTCCGCCTACGAGCAGTACTTC.

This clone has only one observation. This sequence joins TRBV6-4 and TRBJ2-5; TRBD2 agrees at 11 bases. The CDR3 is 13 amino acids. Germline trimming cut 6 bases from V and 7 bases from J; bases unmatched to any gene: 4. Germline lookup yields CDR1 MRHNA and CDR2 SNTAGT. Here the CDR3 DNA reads TGTGCCAGCAGCGAGACTAGCGGGACGACCCAGTACTTC. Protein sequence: CASSETSGTTQYF.

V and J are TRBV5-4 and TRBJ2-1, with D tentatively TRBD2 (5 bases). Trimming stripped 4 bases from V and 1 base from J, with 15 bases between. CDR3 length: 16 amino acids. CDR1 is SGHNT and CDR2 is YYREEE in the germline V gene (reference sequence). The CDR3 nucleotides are TGTGCCAGCAGCGAAGTAGGGAGAGGGTCCTACAATGAGCAGTTCTTC. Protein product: CASSEVGRGSYNEQFF.

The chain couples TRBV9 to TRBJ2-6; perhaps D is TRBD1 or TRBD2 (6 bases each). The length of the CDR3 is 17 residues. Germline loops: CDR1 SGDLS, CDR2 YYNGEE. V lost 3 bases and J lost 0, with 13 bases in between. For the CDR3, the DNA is TGTGCCAGCAGCGCCCCGAGGGGGGACTCTGGGGCCAACGTCCTGACTTTC. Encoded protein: CASSAPRGDSGANVLTF.

In DNA form, the CDR3 reads TGTGCCAGCAGACCAGCGAGACTCAGCACAGATACGCAGTATTTT. Amino acids: CASRPARLSTDTQYF. J is TRBJ2-3 and V is TRBV27; D remains unclear. Trimming pared 6 bases from V and 0 bases from J, leaving 13 bases between. This CDR3 spans 15 amino acids. Germline V lookup: CDR1 MNHEY, CDR2 SMNVEV (reference sequence).

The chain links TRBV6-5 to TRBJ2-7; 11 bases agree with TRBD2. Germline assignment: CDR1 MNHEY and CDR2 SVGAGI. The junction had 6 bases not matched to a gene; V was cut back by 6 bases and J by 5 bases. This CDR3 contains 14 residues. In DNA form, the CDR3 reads TGTGCCAGCAGCATCATAGCGGGGGGGCACGAGCAGTACTTC. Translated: CASSIIAGGHEQYF.

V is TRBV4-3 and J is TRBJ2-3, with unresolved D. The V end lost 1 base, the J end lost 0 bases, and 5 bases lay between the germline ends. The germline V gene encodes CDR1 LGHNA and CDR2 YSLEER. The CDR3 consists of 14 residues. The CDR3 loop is CASSQGTSTDTQYF. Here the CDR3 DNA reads TGCGCCAGCAGCCAAGGTACGAGCACAGATACGCAGTATTTT.

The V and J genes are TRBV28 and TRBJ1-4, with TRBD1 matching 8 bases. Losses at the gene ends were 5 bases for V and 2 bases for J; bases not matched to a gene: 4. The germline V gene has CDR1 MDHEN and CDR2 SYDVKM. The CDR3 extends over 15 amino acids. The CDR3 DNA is TGTGCCAGCAGTCCTCGACAGGGGACTAATGAAAAACTGTTTTTT. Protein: CASSPRQGTNEKLFF.

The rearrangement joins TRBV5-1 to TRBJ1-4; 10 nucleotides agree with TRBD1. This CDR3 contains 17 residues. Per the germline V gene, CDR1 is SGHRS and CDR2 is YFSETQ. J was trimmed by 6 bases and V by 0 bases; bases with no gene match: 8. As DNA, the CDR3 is TGCGCCAGCAGCTTGGGTGGTTCGGACAGGGGGTATGAAAAACTGTTTTTT. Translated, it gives CASSLGGSDRGYEKLFF.

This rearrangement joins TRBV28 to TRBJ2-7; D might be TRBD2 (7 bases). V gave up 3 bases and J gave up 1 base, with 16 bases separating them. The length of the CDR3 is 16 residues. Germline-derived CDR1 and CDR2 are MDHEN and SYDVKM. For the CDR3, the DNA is TGTGCCAGCAGTTTGGATACAGGGAGGGCTTCCTACGAGCAGTACTTC. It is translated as CASSLDTGRASYEQYF.

This CDR3 is CASSLDTGGEAFF. The DNA of the CDR3 is TGTGCCAGCAGCTTAGACACAGGCGGGGAAGCTTTCTTT. The V gene is TRBV7-6, the J gene TRBJ1-1; D may be TRBD1 (5 bases). The ends were cut back, 1 base at V and 8 bases at J, with 11 bases in the middle. The CDR3 is made up of 13 amino acids. In germline, CDR1 is SGHVS, CDR2 FNYEAQ.

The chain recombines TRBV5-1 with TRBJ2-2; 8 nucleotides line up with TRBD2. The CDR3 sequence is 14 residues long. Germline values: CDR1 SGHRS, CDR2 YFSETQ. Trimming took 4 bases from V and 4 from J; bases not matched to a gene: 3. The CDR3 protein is CASSVSGTTGELFF. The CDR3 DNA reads TGCGCCAGCAGCGTTAGCGGGACCACCGGGGAGCTGTTTTTT.

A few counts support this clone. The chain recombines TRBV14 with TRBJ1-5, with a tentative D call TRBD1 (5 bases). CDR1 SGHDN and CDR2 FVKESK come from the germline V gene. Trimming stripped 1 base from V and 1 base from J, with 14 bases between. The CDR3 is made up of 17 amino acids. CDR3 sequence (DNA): TGTGCCAGCAGCCAAGCCTGGGATGGGGACAGCAATCAGCCCCAGCATTTT. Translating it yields CASSQAWDGDSNQPQHF.

CDR3 sequence (DNA): TGTGCCAGCAGCCCGAACCCCCAGGGGGCCAACACTGAAGCTTTCTTT. This gives the protein CASSPNPQGANTEAFF. This sequence joins TRBV5-4 and TRBJ1-1; TRBD1 matches at 8 bases. This CDR3 is 16 amino acids long. V lost 4 bases, J lost 2 bases, and 10 bases stayed unmatched. Germline assignment: CDR1 SGHNT and CDR2 YYREEE (reference sequence).

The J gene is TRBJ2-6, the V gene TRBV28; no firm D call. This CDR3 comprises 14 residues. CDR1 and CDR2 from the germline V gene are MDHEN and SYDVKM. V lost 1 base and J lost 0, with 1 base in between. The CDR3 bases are TGTGCCAGCAGTTTATCCTCTGGGGCCAACGTCCTGACTTTC. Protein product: CASSLSSGANVLTF. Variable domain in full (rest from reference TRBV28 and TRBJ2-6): DVKVTQSSRYLVKRTGEKVFLECVQDMDHENMFWYRQDPGLGLRLIYFSYDVKMKEKGDIPEGYSVSREKKERFSLILESASTNQTSMYLCASSLSSGANVLTFGAGSRLTVL.

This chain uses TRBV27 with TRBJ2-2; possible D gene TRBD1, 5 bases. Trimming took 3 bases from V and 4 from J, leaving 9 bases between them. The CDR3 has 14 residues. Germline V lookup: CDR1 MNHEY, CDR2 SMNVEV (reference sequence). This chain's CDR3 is CASSFPGLTGELFF. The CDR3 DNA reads TGTGCCAGCAGTTTTCCAGGGCTCACCGGGGAGCTGTTTTTT.

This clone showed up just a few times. The chain's CDR3 is CASSPRVGDYGYTF. The CDR3 DNA reads as TGTGCCAGCAGCCCCCGGGTCGGTGACTATGGCTACACCTTC. This chain connects TRBV9 to TRBJ1-2; D is ambiguous. V shed 4 bases and J shed 3 bases, with 13 bases lying between them. Germline loops: CDR1 SGDLS, CDR2 YYNGEE. CDR3 length: 14 residues.

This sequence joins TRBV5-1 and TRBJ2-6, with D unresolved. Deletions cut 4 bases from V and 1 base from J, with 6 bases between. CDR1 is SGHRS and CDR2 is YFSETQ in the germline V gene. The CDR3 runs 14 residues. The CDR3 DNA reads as TGCGCCAGCAGCCTGGATTCTGGGGCCAACGTCCTGACTTTC. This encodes CASSLDSGANVLTF. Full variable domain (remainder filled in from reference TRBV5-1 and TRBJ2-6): KAGVTQTPRYLIKTRGQQVTLSCSPISGHRSVSWYQQTPGQGLQFLFEYFSETQRNKGNFPGRFSGRQFSNSRSEMNVSTLELGDSALYLCASSLDSGANVLTFGAGSRLTVL.

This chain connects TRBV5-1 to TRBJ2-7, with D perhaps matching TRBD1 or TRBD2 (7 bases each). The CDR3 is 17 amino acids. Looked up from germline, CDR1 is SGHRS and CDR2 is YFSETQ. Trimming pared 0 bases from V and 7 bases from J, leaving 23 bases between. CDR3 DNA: TGCGCCAGCAGCTTGGCATTATCTAGCGGACCAGGGGGGGAGCAGTACTTC. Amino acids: CASSLALSSGPGGEQYF.

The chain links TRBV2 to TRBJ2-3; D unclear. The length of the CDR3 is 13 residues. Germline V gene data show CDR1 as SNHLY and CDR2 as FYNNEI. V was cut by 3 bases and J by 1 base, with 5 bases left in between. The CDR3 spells CASSDLRTDTQYF. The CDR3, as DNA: TGTGCCAGCAGTGATCTCCGCACAGATACGCAGTATTTT.

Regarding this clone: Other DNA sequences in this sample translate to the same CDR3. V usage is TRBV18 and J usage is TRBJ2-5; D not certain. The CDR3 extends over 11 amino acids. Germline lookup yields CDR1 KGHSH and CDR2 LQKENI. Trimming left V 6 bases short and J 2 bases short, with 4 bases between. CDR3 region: CASSPQETQYF. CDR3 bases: TGTGCCAGCTCCCCGCAAGAGACCCAGTACTTC.